The 11 T cell receptor beta chains reported below all come from one sample, sequenced in a study of cytomegalovirus exposure and HLA in healthy donors. 60 Vbeta and 13 Jbeta primers were used in PCR. TCRdb's copy holds only in-frame clones and misses some; the assay was immunoSEQ multiplex PCR. The data hold about 140,000 clones, with 70% to 90% observed a single time. Sequencing was performed on PBMCs. These TCRs come from a man aged 45-60 years in good health and CMV-seronegative.

This CDR3 is CAWSLAGALSSGNTIYF. CDR3 DNA sequence: TGTGCCTGGAGTCTGGCAGGGGCACTGAGCTCTGGAAACACCATATATTTT. J is TRBJ1-3 and V is TRBV30, with D possibly TRBD1 on 6 matching bases. Trimming pared 2 bases from V and 0 bases from J, leaving 17 bases between. Germline CDR1 and CDR2: GTSNPN and SVGIG (reference sequence). The CDR3 runs 17 residues.

The rearrangement links TRBV27 to TRBJ1-2, with 11 bases matching TRBD1. V gave up 7 bases and J gave up 4 bases; unmatched junction bases: 11. The CDR3 runs to 16 residues. Per the germline V gene, CDR1 is MNHEY and CDR2 is SMNVEV (reference sequence). The CDR3 is CASTPPKDRGLYGYTF. The CDR3 bases are TGTGCCAGCACCCCTCCTAAGGACAGGGGGCTCTATGGCTACACCTTC.

The J gene is TRBJ1-1, the V gene TRBV5-1, with 10 bases lining up with TRBD1. Germline CDR1 reads SGHRS; CDR2 reads YFSETQ. V lost 4 bases and J lost 6; bases outside the gene matches: 6. This CDR3 spans 14 amino acids. The chain's CDR3 is CASSRSGTGAEAFF. CDR3 sequence (DNA): TGCGCCAGCAGCAGATCCGGGACAGGGGCTGAAGCTTTCTTT.

The chain carries TRBV2 and TRBJ2-7; 15 bases map to TRBD2. From germline, CDR1 is SNHLY and CDR2 FYNNEI. The V segment lost 8 bases and the J segment 4 bases; nucleotides outside the gene matches: 0. The CDR3 loop spans 13 amino acids. The DNA for the CDR3 is TGTGCCAGCGGGACTAGCGGGAGGTACGAGCAGTACTTC. It yields the protein CASGTSGRYEQYF.

This chain connects TRBV5-1 to TRBJ1-3, with D possibly matching TRBD1 (5 bases). Trimming took off 1 base at V and 4 bases at J, with 12 bases between the two ends. The CDR3 covers 15 residues. CDR1 is SGHRS, CDR2 YFSETQ, per germline. CDR3: CASSLMGQGGNTIYF. CDR3 sequence (DNA): TGCGCCAGCAGCTTGATGGGCCAGGGCGGAAACACCATATATTTT.

The chain combines TRBV6-1 with TRBJ2-7; D is possibly TRBD2 (6 bases). V was trimmed by 5 bases and J by 3 bases, leaving 17 bases between them. CDR3 size: 15 residues. Looked up from germline, CDR1 is MNHNS and CDR2 is SASEGT. CDR3 in amino acids: CASSNRHGGSYEQYF. CDR3 nucleotides: TGTGCCAGCAGTAATAGACACGGGGGTAGCTACGAGCAGTACTTC.

This chain links TRBV6-5 with TRBJ1-1; 8 bases align to TRBD1. The CDR3 spans 14 residues. V was clipped by 4 bases and J by 9 bases; unmatched bases: 10. CDR1 and CDR2 from the germline V gene are MNHEY and SVGAGI. CDR3 DNA sequence: TGTGCCAGCAGTTTTAGGACAGGGACCCTAAAAGCTTTCTTT. Its protein product is CASSFRTGTLKAFF.

The J gene is TRBJ1-2, the V gene TRBV13; a weak D match, TRBD1 (5 bases). The CDR3 contains 13 residues. Germline V gene sequence: CDR1 PRHDT, CDR2 FYEKMQ (reference sequence). Trimming pared 5 bases from V and 8 bases from J, leaving 15 bases between. CDR3 sequence (DNA): TGTGCCAGCAGCCCGGGGACTCCCGGAGGCTACACCTTC. Amino acid sequence: CASSPGTPGGYTF.

The V and J genes are TRBV28 and TRBJ1-4, with D hard to call. CDR1 is MDHEN and CDR2 is SYDVKM in the germline V gene. V shed 2 bases and J shed 3 bases, with 7 bases lying between them. The CDR3 extends over 14 amino acids. The CDR3 spells CASSLEGANEKLFF. CDR3 nucleotide sequence: TGTGCCAGCAGTTTAGAGGGAGCTAATGAAAAACTGTTTTTT.

V is TRBV18 and J is TRBJ2-5, with TRBD1 matching 9 bases. CDR1 is KGHSH and CDR2 is LQKENI in the germline V gene. The CDR3 spans 17 residues. V lost 0 bases to trimming and J lost 2 bases; unmatched junction nucleotides: 7. The CDR3 protein is CASSPPTLGTGQETQYF. CDR3 coding DNA: TGTGCCAGCTCACCACCGACGTTGGGGACAGGGCAAGAGACCCAGTACTTC.

The V and J genes are TRBV28 and TRBJ1-1; D not resolved. Germline V gene sequence: CDR1 MDHEN, CDR2 SYDVKM. This CDR3 is 11 amino acids long. CDR3 nucleotide sequence: TGTGCTGGCAGAAGGAACACTGAAGCTTTCTTT. This gives the protein CAGRRNTEAFF.